This TCR beta chain was captured by sequencing in a study of OX40 agonist ivuxolimab in advanced cancers. Across the study: Every patient in dose escalation had hepatocellular carcinoma, melanoma, renal cell or head and neck cancer.

The study's findings and limits: Partial responders dosed at 0.1-3.0 mg/kg displayed clonal expansion ranking among the lowest. Antigens targeted by the expanded peripheral T cells were not determined.

CDR3 length equals 17 residues. Trimming cost V 0 bases and J 3 bases, with 17 bases left between them. CDR1 and CDR2 (germline): LGHNA, YSLEER. The repertoire was sequenced with immunoSEQ multiplex PCR; TCRdb's copy has only in-frame clones and lacks some. The repertoire holds tens of thousands of clones, with over 60% as singletons. Of note for this clone: Its specificity is unknown.

This sequence was found in an adult with an advanced solid tumor such as melanoma, head and neck, liver or kidney cancer. The input for sequencing was CD4+ or CD8+ T cells sorted from blood, taken in a trial of the OX40 agonist ivuxolimab. The gene calls are TRBV4-3 and TRBJ1-1, with D perhaps TRBD1 (5 bases). CDR3 bases: TGCGCCAGCAGCCAAGACCTAGGGCCACAGGAGGACACTGAAGCTTTCTTT. It codes for CASSQDLGPQEDTEAFF.